Described below is a single TCR beta chain sequence and its context. Its target is unknown. The authors ran the assay at deep level. Clones were sequenced by immunoSEQ multiplex PCR, and TCRdb holds only the in-frame ones, with some missing. The profile covers just over 2,000,000 clones, with about 95% appearing a single time and about 1.1% taken by the ten largest. This CDR3 has 16 amino acids. V was pared by 0 bases and J by 4 bases, with 3 bases of the junction left unmatched. Looked up from germline, CDR1 is MNHEY and CDR2 is SVGAGI. CD45RO-negative CD8 cells positively selected for CCR7 made up the naive population, which excluded terminally differentiated effector memory CD45RA+ cells. The sample is drawn from a study of shared clonotypes between healthy human individuals. Study as a whole: A donor's plate count was three for CD4 naive and three for CD4 memory; CD8 naive had two and CD8 memory one. Whole-study results and caveats: In general, naive subsets displayed greater estimated richness than memory subsets did. Donor scarcity curtailed the genetic and exposure-history diversity represented herein.

This sequence originates from a man younger than 30 in good health. The material sequenced was naive CD8+ T cells sorted from blood. The chain links TRBV6-5 to TRBJ1-6; 7 bases match TRBD1. Here the CDR3 reads CASSYSMGQYNSPLHF. CDR3 sequence (DNA): TGTGCCAGCAGTTACTCGATGGGACAGTATAATTCACCCCTCCACTTT.